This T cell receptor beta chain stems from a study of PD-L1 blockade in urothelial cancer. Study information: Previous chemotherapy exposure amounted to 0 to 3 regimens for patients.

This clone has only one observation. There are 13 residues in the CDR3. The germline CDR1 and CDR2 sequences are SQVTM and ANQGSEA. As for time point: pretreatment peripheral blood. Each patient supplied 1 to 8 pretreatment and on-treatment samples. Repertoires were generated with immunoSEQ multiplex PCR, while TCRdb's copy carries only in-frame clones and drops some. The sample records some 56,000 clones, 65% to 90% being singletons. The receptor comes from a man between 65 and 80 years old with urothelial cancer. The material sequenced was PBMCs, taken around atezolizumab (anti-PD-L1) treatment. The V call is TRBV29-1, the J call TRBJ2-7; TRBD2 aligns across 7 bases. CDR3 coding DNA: TGCACCCCCTATTGGGGAGGGGCCTACGAGCAGTACTTC. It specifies CTPYWGGAYEQYF.